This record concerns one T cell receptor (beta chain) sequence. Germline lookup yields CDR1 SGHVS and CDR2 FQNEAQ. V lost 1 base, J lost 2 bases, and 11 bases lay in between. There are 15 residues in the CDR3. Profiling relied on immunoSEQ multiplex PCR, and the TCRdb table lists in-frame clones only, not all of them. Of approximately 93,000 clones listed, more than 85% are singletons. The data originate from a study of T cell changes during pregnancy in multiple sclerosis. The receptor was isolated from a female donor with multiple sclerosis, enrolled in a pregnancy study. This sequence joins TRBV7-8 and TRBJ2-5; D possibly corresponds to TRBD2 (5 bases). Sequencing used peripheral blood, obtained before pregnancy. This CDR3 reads CASSLGFRDQETQYF. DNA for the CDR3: TGTGCCAGCAGCTTAGGGTTTCGGGATCAAGAGACCCAGTACTTC.